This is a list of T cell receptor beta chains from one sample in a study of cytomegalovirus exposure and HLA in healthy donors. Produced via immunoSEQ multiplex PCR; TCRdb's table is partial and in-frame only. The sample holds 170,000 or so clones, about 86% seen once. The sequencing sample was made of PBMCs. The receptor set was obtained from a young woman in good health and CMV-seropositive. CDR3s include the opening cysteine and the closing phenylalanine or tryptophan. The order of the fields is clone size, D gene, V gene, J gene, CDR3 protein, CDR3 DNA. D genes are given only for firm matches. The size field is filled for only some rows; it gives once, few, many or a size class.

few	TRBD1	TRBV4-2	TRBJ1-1	CASSQPGQGFTNTEAFF	TGTGCCAGCAGCCAACCGGGACAGGGTTTCACGAACACTGAAGCTTTCTTT
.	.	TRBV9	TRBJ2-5	CASSVGLRGAWEETQYF	TGTGCCAGCAGCGTAGGTCTCCGGGGGGCTTGGGAAGAGACCCAGTACTTC
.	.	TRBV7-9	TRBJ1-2	CASSLEVGQFYGYTF	TGTGCCAGCAGCTTAGAGGTTGGACAGTTCTATGGCTACACCTTC
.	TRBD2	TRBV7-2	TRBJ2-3	CASSLDGGAPDTQYF	TGTGCCAGCAGCTTAGACGGGGGGGCCCCAGATACGCAGTATTTT
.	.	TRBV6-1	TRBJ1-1	CASSERQRGEAFF	TGTGCCAGCTCGGAAAGGCAGCGGGGTGAAGCTTTCTTT
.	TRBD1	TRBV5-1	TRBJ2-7	CASSLLWDSLHEQYF	TGCGCCAGCAGCTTACTATGGGACAGTTTACACGAGCAGTACTTC
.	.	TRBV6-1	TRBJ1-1	CASCPQGSQTEAFF	TGTGCCAGCTGTCCCCAGGGATCACAGACTGAAGCTTTCTTT
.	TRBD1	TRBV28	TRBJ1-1	CASSLSMAGGTEAFF	TGTGCCAGCAGTTTAAGTATGGCAGGGGGCACTGAAGCTTTCTTT
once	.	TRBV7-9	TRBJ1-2	CASSPPQVPYGYTF	TGTGCCAGCAGCCCACCACAGGTGCCCTATGGCTACACCTTC
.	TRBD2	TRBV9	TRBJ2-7	CASSPGGGSGEQYF	TGTGCCAGCAGCCCCGGGGGGGGTTCGGGCGAGCAGTACTTC
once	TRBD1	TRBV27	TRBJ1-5	CASSLRGINQPQHF	TGTGCCAGCAGTCTCAGGGGGATCAATCAGCCCCAGCATTTT
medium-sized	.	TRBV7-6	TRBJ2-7	CASSLASSYEQYF	TGTGCCAGCAGCTTAGCGTCCAGCTACGAGCAGTACTTC
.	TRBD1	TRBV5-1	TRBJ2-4	CASSLGQGRDIQYF	TGCGCCAGCAGCTTGGGACAGGGTCGAGACATTCAGTACTTC
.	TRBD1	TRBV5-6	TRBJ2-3	CASTKQGFSTDTQYF	TGTGCCAGCACCAAACAGGGGTTTAGCACAGATACGCAGTATTTT
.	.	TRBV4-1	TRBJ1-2	CASSQDHWRGGYTF	TGCGCCAGCAGCCAAGACCACTGGCGGGGTGGCTACACCTTC
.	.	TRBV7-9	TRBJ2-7	CASSFTFGGQGFYEQYF	TGTGCCAGCAGTTTTACCTTTGGGGGCCAAGGATTCTACGAGCAGTACTTC
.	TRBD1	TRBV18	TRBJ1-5	CASSPGQGGNQPQHF	TGTGCCAGCTCTCCGGGACAGGGGGGCAATCAGCCCCAGCATTTT
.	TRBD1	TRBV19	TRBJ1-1	CASNPTGGTEAFF	TGTGCCAGTAACCCCACAGGGGGCACTGAAGCTTTCTTT
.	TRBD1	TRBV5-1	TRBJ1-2	CASSRGQDFGYTF	TGCGCCAGCAGCCGGGGACAGGATTTTGGCTACACCTTC
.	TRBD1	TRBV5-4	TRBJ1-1	CASGTGGATEAFF	TGTGCCAGCGGGACAGGGGGTGCCACTGAAGCTTTCTTT
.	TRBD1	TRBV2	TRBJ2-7	CASSDPAGTGSEQYF	TGTGCCAGCAGTGACCCAGCCGGGACAGGGAGCGAGCAGTACTTC
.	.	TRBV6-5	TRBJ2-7	CASSSSLVDYEQYF	TGTGCCAGCAGTTCAAGTCTAGTTGACTACGAGCAGTACTTC
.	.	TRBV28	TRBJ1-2	CASSPTRPGEGYTF	TGTGCCAGCAGCCCAACTCGACCGGGGGAAGGCTACACCTTC